This T cell receptor (beta chain) was identified in a study of alternative splicing in chronic myeloid leukemia remission (dated by TCRdb to 2020 to 2021). As for the study more broadly: Remission specimens from the trials were collected at major or complete molecular response, at 12 or 24 months of TKI therapy. Nine CML samples, seven diagnostic and two matched remission, came from the French Persistem study. RNA sequencing was used to profile peripheral blood taken from chronic-phase CML patients both at diagnosis and at remission, and those profiles were then compared against healthy donors. Trial diagnostic specimens were total leukocytes from peripheral blood collected in EDTA. Female/male counts of 11/5 were recorded for diagnosis samples, 8/3 for remission samples and 2/4 for controls. Total RNA was extracted with Trizol from peripheral blood mononuclear cells of diagnosis, remission and control samples. Median ages were about 54 years at diagnosis, roughly 58 at remission and roughly 37 for healthy controls. The RESIST (imatinib), ENESTxtnd (nilotinib) and PINNACLE (nilotinib plus pegylated interferon) trials supplied about 9 diagnostic specimens along with matched remission specimens. The research as a whole found: Blood cell composition at remission was reconfigured to resemble lymphoid cell-enriched normal controls. Blood cell composition varied strongly between timepoints, moving from enrichment of myeloid progenitors at diagnosis to enrichment of mature lymphoid cells at remission.

In light of the paper, this sample's time point label describes: major or complete molecular response after front-line TKI therapy. Some 17 CML patients made up the patient cohort, and matched post-remission samples were obtained for some of these patients. The count of this clonotype is one. What this receptor recognizes is not known. The CDR3 sequence holds 17 residues, the cysteine and phenylalanine included. The nucleotide record is missing. CDR1 and CDR2, per the germline V gene, are MNHEY and SVGAGI. The library was generated by bulk RNA-seq. The TruSeq Stranded RNA sample prep kit was used to generate libraries of poly-A-enriched mRNA from an input of approximately 1 ug total RNA. Every sample was sequenced in triplicate, with paired-end sequencing run on a HiSeq 2500. RNA-seq read length was 125 nucleotides per mate. In the original analysis: Reads were trimmed and aligned to hg38 with STAR v2.7, with quality control by FASTQC, RSeQC and multiqc. Salmon 0.14.1 was used to quantify gene expression levels as transcripts per million (TPM). Principal component analysis suggested that transcriptomic profiles were not driven by trial, library batch, sequencing batch, treatment regimen or sex. After TCRdb reprocessed the reads, each CDR3 protein sequence was kept as one row, without DNA. The V and J calls here are based on TCRdb, not the publication. For this sample there are fewer than 550 distinct CDR3 sequences; nearly 95% appear just once. Over 7% of the sample comes from the top ten.

The receptor's source is an adult with chronic myeloid leukemia. This chain is built from TRBV6-5 and TRBJ2-1; TCRdb names TRBD2, which stays unverified in the absence of DNA. The starting material was PBMCs or total blood leukocytes (not recorded which), obtained during remission. CDR3 protein: CASSWGPGRGGTNEQFF.